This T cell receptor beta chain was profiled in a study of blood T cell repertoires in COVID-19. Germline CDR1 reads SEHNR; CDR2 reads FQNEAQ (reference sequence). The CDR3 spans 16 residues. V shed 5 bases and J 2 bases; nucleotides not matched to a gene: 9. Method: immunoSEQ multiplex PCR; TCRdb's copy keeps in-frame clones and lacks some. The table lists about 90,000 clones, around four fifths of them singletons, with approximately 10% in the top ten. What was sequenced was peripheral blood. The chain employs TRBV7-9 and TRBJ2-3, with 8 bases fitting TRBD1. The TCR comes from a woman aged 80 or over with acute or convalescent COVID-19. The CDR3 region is CASSRHRDRTTDTQYF. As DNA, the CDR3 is TGTGCCAGCAGCCGCCACCGGGACAGGACCACAGATACGCAGTATTTT. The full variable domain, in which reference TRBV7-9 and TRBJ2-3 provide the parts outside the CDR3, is DTGVSQNPRHKITKRGQNVTFRCDPISEHNRLYWYRQTLGQGPEFLTYFQNEAQLEKSRLLSDRFSAERPKGSFSTLEIQRTEQGDSAMYLCASSRHRDRTTDTQYFGPGTRLTVL.